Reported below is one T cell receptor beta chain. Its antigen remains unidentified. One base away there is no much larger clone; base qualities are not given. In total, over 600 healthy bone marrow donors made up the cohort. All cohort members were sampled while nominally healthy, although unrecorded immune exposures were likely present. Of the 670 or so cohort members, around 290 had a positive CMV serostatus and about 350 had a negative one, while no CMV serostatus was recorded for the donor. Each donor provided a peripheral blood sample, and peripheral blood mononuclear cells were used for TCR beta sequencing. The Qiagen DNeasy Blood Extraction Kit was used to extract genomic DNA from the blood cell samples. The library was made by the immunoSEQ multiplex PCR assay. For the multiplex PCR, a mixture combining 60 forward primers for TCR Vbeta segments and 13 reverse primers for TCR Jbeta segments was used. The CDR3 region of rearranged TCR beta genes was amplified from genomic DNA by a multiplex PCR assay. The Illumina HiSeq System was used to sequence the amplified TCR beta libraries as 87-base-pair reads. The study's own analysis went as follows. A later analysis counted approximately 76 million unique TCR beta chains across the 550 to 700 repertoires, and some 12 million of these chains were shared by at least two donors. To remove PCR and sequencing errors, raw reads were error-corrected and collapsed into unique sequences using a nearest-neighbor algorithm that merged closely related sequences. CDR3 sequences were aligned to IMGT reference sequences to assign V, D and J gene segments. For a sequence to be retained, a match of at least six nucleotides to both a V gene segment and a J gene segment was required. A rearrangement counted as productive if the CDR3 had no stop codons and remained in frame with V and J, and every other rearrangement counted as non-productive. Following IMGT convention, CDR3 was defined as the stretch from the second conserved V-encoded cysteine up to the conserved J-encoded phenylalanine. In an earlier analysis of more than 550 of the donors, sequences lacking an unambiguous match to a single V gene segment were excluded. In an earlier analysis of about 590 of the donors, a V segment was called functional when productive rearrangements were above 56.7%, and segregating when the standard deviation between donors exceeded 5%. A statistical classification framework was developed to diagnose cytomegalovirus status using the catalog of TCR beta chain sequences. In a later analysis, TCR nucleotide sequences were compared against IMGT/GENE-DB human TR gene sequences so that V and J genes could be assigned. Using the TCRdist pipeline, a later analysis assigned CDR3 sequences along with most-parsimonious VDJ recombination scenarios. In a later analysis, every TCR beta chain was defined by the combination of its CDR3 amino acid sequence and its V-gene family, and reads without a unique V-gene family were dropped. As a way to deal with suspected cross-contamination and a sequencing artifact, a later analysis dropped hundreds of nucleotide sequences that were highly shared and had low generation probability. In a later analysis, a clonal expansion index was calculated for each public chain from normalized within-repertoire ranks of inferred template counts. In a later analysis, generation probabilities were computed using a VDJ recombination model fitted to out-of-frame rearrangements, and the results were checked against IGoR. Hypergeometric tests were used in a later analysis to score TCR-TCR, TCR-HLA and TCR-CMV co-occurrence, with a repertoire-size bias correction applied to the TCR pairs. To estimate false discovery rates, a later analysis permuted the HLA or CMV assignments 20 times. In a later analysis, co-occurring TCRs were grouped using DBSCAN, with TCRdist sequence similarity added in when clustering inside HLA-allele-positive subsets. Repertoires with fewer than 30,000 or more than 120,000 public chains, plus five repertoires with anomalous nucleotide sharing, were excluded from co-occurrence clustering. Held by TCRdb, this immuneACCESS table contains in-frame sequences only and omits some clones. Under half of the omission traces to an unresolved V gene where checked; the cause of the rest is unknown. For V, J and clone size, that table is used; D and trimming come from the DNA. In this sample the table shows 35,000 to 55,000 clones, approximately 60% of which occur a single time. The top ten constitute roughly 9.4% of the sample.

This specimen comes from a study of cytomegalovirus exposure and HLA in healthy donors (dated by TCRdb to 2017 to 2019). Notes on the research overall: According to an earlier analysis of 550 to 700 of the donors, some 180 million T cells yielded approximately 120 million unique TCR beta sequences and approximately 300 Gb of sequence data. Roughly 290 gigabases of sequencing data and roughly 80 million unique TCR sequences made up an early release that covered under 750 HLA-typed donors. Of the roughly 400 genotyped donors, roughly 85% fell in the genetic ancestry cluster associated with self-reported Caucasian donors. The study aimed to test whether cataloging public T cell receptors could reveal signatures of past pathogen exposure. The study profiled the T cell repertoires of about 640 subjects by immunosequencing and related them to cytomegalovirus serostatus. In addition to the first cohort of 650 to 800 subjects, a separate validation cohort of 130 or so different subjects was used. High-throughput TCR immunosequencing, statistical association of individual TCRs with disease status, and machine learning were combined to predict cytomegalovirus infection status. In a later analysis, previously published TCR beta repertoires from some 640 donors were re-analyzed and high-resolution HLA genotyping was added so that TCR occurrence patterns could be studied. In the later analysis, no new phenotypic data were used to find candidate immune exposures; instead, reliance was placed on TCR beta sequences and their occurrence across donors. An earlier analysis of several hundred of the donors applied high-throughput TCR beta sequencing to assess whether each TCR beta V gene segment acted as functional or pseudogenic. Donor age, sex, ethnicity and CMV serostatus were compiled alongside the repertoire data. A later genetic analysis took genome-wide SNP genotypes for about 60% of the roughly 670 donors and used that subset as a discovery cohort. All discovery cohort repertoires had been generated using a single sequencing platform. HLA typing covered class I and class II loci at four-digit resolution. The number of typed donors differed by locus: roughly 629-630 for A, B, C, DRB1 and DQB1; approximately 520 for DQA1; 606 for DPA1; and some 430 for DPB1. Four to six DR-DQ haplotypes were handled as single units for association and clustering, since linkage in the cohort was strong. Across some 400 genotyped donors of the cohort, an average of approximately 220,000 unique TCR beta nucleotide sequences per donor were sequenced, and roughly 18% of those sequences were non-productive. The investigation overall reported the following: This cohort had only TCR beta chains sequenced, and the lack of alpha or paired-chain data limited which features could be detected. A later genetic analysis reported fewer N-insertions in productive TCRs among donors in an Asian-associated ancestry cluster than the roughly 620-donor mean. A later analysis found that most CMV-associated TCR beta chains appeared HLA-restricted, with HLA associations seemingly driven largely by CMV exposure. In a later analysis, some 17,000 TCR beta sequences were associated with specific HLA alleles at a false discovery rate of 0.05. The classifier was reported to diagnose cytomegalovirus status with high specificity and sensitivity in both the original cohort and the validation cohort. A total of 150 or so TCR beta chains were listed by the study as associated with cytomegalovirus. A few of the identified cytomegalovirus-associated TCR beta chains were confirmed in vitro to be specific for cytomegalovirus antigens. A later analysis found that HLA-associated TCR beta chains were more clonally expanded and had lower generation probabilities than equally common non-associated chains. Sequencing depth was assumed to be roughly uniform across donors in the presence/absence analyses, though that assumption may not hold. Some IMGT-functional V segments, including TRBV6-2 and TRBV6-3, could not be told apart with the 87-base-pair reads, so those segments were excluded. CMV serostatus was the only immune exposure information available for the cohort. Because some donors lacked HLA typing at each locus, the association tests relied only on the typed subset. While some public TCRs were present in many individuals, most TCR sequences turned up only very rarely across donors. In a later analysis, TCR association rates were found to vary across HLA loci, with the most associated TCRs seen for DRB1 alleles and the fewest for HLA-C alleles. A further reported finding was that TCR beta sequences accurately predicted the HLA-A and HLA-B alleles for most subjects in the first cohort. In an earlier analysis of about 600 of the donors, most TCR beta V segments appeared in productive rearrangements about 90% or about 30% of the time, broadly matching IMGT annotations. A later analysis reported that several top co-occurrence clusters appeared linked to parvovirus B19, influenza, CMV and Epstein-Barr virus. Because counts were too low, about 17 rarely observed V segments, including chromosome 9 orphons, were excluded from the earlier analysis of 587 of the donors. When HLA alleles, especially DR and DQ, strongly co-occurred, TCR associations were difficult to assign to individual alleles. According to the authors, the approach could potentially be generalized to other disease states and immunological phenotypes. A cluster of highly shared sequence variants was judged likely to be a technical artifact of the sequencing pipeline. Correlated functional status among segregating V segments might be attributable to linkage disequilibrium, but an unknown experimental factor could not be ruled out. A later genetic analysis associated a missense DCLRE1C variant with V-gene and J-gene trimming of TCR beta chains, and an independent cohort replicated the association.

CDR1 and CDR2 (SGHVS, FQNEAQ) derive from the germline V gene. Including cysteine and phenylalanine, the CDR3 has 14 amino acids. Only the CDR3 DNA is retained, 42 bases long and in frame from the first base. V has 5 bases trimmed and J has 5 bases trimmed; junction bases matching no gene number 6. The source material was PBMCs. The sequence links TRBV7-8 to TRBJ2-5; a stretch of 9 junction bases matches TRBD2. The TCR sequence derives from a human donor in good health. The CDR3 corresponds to CASSRGGAVETQYF. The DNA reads TGTGCCAGCAGCCGCGGGGGGGCCGTGGAGACCCAGTACTTC.